What follows are 9 T cell receptor beta chains derived from one specimen sequenced in a study of chemoradiotherapy in HPV16-positive cancers. Assay: immunoSEQ multiplex PCR; the TCRdb copy retains only in-frame clones and omits some. The sample consists of around 9,000 clones, 60% to 75% of them appearing once. The source material was tumor tissue, sampled from a patient who underwent chemoradiotherapy. All receptors derive from a human donor with HPV-associated anogenital cancer.

This chain connects TRBV5-4 to TRBJ1-4; D not certain. The germline V gene has CDR1 SGHNT and CDR2 YYREEE (reference sequence). V was shortened by 4 bases and J by 7 bases, with 14 bases between the two germline ends. The CDR3 consists of 14 residues. The CDR3 DNA reads as TGTGCCAGCAGCCGTGGAAGTTCGACTGAAAAACTGTTTTTT. Its translation is CASSRGSSTEKLFF.

The chain joins TRBV9 to TRBJ1-5; weak D call: TRBD1 (5 bases). The ends were cut back, 0 bases at V and 2 bases at J, with 9 bases in the middle. The germline V gene encodes CDR1 SGDLS and CDR2 YYNGEE. CDR3 size: 15 residues. As DNA, the CDR3 is TGTGCCAGCAGCGTAGGGGGGATGGGCAATCAGCCCCAGCATTTT. This codes for CASSVGGMGNQPQHF.

The V call is TRBV6-5, the J call TRBJ2-7; 10 bases align to TRBD1. From germline, CDR1 is MNHEY and CDR2 SVGAGI. CDR3 length: 14 residues. V shed 4 bases and J 6 bases; nucleotides not matched to a gene: 6. The CDR3 DNA reads TGTGCCAGCAGTTTGGCCGGGACAGGGGCCGAGCAGTACTTC. Protein sequence: CASSLAGTGAEQYF.

V usage is TRBV7-9 and J usage is TRBJ2-1, with 16 nucleotides matching TRBD2. The CDR3 is 16 residues long. CDR1 and CDR2 (germline): SEHNR, FQNEAQ (reference sequence). The junction had 5 bases not matched to a gene; V was cut back by 3 bases and J by 9 bases. The CDR3 coding sequence is TGTGCCAGCAGCTTCGCCGGGACTAGCGGGAGGGGTGAGCAGTTCTTC. Protein product: CASSFAGTSGRGEQFF.

V gene TRBV30 combines with J gene TRBJ2-7, with D perhaps matching TRBD1 or TRBD2 (5 bases each). The CDR3 runs to 12 residues. CDR1 and CDR2 (germline): GTSNPN, SVGIG (reference sequence). The V and J ends lost 0 bases and 2 bases respectively, with 5 bases between them. The CDR3 region is CAWSVGAYEQYF. The CDR3 nucleotides read TGTGCCTGGAGTGTGGGGGCCTACGAGCAGTACTTC.

This chain's CDR3 is CASSLAGGNEQFF. DNA of the CDR3: TGTGCCAGCAGCTTGGCAGGCGGCAATGAGCAGTTCTTC. This rearrangement joins TRBV5-4 to TRBJ2-1; no clear D gene. V dropped 0 bases and J dropped 6 bases, with 7 bases sitting between them. CDR3 length: 13 amino acids. Per the germline V gene, CDR1 is SGHNT and CDR2 is YYREEE (reference sequence).

The J gene is TRBJ1-1, the V gene TRBV5-6; 7 bases agree with TRBD1. The CDR3 is 13 residues long. The V segment lost 4 bases and the J segment 7 bases; nucleotides outside the gene matches: 7. The germline V gene has CDR1 SGHDT and CDR2 YYEEEE. Here the CDR3 reads CASSPQGDSEAFF. In nucleotides, the CDR3 is TGTGCCAGCAGCCCTCAGGGGGATAGTGAAGCTTTCTTT.

The chain is built from TRBV5-1 and TRBJ2-3, with 9 bases that match TRBD2. The V segment lost 5 bases and the J segment 5 bases; nucleotides outside the gene matches: 0. CDR3 length: 12 residues. Germline CDR1 is SGHRS and CDR2 is YFSETQ. CDR3 bases: TGCGCCAGCAGACTAGCGGGAGATACGCAGTATTTT. Translating it yields CASRLAGDTQYF.

CDR3 amino acids: CSADPGGINEKLFF. CDR3 DNA: TGCAGCGCAGACCCGGGAGGGATTAATGAAAAACTGTTTTTT. The V gene is TRBV29-1, the J gene TRBJ1-4, with D unclear. Germline V gene sequence: CDR1 SQVTM, CDR2 ANQGSEA. The CDR3 consists of 14 residues. V shed 7 bases and J shed 4 bases, with 16 bases lying between them.